Reported below is one T cell receptor beta chain. Its antigen is as yet unknown. This CDR3 is built from 18 residues. Trimming stripped 4 bases from V and 0 bases from J, with 18 bases between. Germline V CDR1 and CDR2: SGHVS, FNYEAQ. Sequencing was limited to surgery cases with top T cell transcript signatures in brain tissue. The data originate from a study of brain T cells in children with intractable seizures. Study-wide findings and caveats: Only CDR3 sequence similarity suggested viral specificity, without known HCMV serostatus.

Generated by immunoSEQ multiplex PCR, the TCRdb table keeps only in-frame clones and is missing some. The sample consists of 110,000 or so clones, roughly 94% of them appearing once. The receptor was derived from a boy in the first two years of life with hemimegalencephaly and intractable seizures. J is TRBJ2-2 and V is TRBV7-6; the D is unclear. The sequences come from peripheral blood, collected at surgery. The CDR3 is CASSSGGRDNPNTGELFF. The CDR3 bases are TGTGCCAGCAGCTCAGGTGGAAGGGATAACCCGAACACCGGGGAGCTGTTTTTT.